The clone carrying this T cell receptor (beta chain) was picked up many times. Its antigen is unidentified. Germline V CDR1 and CDR2: LGHDT, YNNKEL (reference sequence). The J segment lost 3 bases and the V segment lost 7 bases, leaving 1 base of the junction unmatched. This CDR3 has 12 amino acids. This entry comes from a study of regulatory T cells in long-lasting Graves disease. Overall study findings and caveats: Study was limited to peripheral blood, excluding thyroid tissue. Small sample size may have lowered accuracy. Persistent Graves' patients showed less TCR diversity than newly diagnosed ones.

Sequencing libraries for TCR beta were prepared with iRepertoire HTBI primers and Arm-PCR of CDR3 regions. TCRdb re-analysed the multiplex PCR reads in MiXCR, keeping a single row per CDR3 protein. The sample includes about 620,000 distinct CDR3 sequences, about 15% of them seen just once. Specified time point: newly diagnosed GD, antithyroid drugs for less than 3 months. With RNA extracted from PBMCs as input, the TCR library was made. These data were also reused for a study on T cells in Graves' hyperthyroidism and ophthalmopathy. That report adds: With the HTBI primer set, the TCR CDR3 went through a first round of RT-PCR.

This specimen was peripheral blood mononuclear cells (PBMCs), taken at new diagnosis, from a patient treated with antithyroid drugs. The rearrangement uses TRBV3-1 and TRBJ2-5; 8 nucleotides match TRBD1. The sequence was obtained from a woman in her twenties or thirties with Graves disease. In DNA form, the CDR3 reads TGTGCCAGCAACAGGGGGGAAGAGACCCAGTACTTC. Translating it yields CASNRGEETQYF.